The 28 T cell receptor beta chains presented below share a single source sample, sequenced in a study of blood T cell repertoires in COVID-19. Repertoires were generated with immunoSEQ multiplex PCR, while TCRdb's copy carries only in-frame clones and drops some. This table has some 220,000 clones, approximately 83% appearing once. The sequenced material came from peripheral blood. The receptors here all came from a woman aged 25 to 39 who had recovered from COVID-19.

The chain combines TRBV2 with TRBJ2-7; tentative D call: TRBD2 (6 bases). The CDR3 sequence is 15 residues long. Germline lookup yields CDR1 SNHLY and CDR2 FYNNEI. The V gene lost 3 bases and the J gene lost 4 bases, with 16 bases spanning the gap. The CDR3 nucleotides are TGTGCCAGCAGTGAGGTGGCGGGAAGTTCGTACGAGCAGTACTTC. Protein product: CASSEVAGSSYEQYF.

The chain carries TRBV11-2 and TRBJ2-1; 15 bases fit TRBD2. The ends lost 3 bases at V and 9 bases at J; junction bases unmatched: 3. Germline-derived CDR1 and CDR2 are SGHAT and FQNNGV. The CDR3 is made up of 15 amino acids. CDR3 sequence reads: CASSFGTSGRTEQFF. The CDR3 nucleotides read TGTGCCAGCAGCTTCGGGACTAGCGGGAGGACTGAGCAGTTCTTC.

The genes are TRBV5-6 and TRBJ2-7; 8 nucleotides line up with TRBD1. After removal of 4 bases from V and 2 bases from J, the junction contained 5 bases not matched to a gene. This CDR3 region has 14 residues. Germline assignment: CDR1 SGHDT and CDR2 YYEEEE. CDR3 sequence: CASSPGTGTYEQYF. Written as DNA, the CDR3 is TGTGCCAGCAGCCCCGGGACAGGAACCTACGAGCAGTACTTC. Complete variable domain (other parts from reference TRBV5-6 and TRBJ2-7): DAGVTQSPTHLIKTRGQQVTLRCSPKSGHDTVSWYQQALGQGPQFIFQYYEEEERQRGNFPDRFSGHQFPNYSSELNVNALLLGDSALYLCASSPGTGTYEQYFGPGTRLTVT.

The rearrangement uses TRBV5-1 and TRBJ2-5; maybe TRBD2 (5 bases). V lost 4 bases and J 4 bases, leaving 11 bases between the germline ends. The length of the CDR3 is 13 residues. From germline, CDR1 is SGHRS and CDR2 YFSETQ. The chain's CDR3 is CASSPRSGETQYF. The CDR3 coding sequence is TGCGCCAGCAGCCCGCGCAGCGGAGAGACCCAGTACTTC.

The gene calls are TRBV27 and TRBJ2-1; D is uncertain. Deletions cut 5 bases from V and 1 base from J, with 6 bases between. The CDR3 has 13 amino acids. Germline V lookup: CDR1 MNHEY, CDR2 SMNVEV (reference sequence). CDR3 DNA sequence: TGTGCCAGCAGTCTCAGTTCCTACAATGAGCAGTTCTTC. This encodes CASSLSSYNEQFF.

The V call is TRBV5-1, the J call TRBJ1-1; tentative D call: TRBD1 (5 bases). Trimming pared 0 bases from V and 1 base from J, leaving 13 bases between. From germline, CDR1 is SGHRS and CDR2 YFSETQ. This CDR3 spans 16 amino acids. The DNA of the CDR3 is TGCGCCAGCAGCTTGGCCCTCAGGGTAGAGAACACTGAAGCTTTCTTT. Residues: CASSLALRVENTEAFF.

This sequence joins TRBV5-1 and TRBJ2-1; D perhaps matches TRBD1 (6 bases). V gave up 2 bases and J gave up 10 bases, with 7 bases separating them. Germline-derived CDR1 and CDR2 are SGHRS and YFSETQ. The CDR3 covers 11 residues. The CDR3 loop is CASSFQGEQFF. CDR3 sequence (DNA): TGCGCCAGCAGCTTTCAGGGGGAGCAGTTCTTC.

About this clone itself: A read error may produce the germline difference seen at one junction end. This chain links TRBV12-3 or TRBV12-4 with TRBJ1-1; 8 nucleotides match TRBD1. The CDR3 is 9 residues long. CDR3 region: CASSLGQAF. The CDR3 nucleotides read TGTGCCAGCAGTTTGGGACAGGCCTTT.

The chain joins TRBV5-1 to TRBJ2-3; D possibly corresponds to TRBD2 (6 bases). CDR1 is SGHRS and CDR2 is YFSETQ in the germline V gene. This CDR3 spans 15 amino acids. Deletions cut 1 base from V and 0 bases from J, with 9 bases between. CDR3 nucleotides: TGCGCCAGCAGCTTGAAGGCGGGGAGCACAGATACGCAGTATTTT. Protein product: CASSLKAGSTDTQYF.

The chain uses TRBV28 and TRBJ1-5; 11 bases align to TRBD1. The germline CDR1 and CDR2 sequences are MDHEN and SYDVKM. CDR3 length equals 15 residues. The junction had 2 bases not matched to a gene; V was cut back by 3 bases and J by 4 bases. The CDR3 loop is CASSFGTGGNQPQHF. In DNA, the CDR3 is TGTGCCAGCAGTTTCGGGACAGGGGGTAATCAGCCCCAGCATTTT.

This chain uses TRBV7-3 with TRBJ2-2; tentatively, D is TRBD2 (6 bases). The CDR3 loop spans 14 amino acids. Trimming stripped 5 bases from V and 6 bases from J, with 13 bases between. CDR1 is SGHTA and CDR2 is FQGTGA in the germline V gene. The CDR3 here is CASSPRLVPGELFF. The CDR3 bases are TGTGCCAGCAGCCCTCGACTAGTTCCCGGGGAGCTGTTTTTT.

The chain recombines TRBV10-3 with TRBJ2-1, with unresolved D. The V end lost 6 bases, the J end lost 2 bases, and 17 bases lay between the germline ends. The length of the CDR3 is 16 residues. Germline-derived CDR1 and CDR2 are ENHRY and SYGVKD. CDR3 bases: TGTGCCATCAGCCCTCGAGATGTCCTGACCTACAATGAGCAGTTCTTC. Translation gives CAISPRDVLTYNEQFF.

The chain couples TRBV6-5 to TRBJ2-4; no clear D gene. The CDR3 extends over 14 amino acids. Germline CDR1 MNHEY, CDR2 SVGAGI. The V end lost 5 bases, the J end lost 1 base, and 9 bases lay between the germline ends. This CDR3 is CASSPVRAKNIQYF. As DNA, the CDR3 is TGTGCCAGCAGTCCCGTGAGGGCCAAAAACATTCAGTACTTC.

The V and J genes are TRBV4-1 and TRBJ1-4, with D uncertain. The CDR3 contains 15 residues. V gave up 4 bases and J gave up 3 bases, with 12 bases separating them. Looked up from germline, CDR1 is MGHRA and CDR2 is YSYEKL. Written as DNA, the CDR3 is TGCGCCAGCAGCCCCATTCAGCAGGCTAATGAAAAACTGTTTTTT. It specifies CASSPIQQANEKLFF.

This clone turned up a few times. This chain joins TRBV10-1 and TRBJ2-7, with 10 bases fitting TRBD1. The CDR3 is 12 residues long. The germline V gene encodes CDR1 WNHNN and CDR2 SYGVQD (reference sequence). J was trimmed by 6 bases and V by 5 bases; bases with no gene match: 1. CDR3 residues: CASSRTGGEQYF. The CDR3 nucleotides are TGCGCCAGCAGTCGGACAGGGGGCGAGCAGTACTTC.

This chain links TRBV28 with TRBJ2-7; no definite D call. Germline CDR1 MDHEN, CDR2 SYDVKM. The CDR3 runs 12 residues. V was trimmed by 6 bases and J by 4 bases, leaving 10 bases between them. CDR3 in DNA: TGTGCCAGCAGAACGAAACTATACGAGCAGTACTTC. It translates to CASRTKLYEQYF. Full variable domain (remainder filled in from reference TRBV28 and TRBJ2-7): DVKVTQSSRYLVKRTGEKVFLECVQDMDHENMFWYRQDPGLGLRLIYFSYDVKMKEKGDIPEGYSVSREKKERFSLILESASTNQTSMYLCASRTKLYEQYFGPGTRLTVT.

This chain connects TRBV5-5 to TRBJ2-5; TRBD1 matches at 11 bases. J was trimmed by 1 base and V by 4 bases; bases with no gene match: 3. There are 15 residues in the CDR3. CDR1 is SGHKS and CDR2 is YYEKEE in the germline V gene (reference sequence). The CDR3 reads CASSTGTGGQETQYF. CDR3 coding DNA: TGTGCCAGCAGCACCGGGACAGGGGGCCAAGAGACCCAGTACTTC.

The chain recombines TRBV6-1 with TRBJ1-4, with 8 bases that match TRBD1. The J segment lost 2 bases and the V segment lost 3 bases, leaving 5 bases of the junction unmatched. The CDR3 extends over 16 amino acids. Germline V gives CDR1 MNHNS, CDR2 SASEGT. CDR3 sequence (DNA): TGTGCCAGCAGTGAGGAGGACAGGGCGACTAATGAAAAACTGTTTTTT. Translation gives CASSEEDRATNEKLFF.

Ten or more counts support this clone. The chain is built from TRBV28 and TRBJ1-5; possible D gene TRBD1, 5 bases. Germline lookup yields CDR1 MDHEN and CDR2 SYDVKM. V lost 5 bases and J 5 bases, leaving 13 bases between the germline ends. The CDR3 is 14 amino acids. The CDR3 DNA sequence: TGTGCCAGCAGTCTAGACGGGGGGGATCAGCCCCAGCATTTT. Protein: CASSLDGGDQPQHF. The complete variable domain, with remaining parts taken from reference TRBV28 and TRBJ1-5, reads DVKVTQSSRYLVKRTGEKVFLECVQDMDHENMFWYRQDPGLGLRLIYFSYDVKMKEKGDIPEGYSVSREKKERFSLILESASTNQTSMYLCASSLDGGDQPQHFGDGTRLSIL.

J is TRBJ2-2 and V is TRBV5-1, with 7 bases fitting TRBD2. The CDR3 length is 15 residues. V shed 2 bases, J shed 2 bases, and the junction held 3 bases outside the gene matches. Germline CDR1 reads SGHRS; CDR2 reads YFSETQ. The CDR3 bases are TGCGCCAGCAGCTTCGGGACTACCAACACCGGGGAGCTGTTTTTT. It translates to CASSFGTTNTGELFF. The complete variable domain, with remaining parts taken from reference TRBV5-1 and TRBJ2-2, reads KAGVTQTPRYLIKTRGQQVTLSCSPISGHRSVSWYQQTPGQGLQFLFEYFSETQRNKGNFPGRFSGRQFSNSRSEMNVSTLELGDSALYLCASSFGTTNTGELFFGEGSRLTVL.

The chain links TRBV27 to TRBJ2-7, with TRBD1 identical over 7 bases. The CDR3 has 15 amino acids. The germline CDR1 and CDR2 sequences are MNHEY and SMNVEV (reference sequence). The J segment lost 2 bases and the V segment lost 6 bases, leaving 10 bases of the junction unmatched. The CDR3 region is CASSSTGTATYEQYF. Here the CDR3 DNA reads TGTGCCAGCAGCTCTACCGGGACAGCTACCTACGAGCAGTACTTC.

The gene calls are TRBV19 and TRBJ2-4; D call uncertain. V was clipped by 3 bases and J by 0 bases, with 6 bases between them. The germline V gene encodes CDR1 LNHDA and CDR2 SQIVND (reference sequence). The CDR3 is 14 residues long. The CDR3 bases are TGTGCCAGTAGTATTGGCCTAGCCAAAAACATTCAGTACTTC. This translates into CASSIGLAKNIQYF.

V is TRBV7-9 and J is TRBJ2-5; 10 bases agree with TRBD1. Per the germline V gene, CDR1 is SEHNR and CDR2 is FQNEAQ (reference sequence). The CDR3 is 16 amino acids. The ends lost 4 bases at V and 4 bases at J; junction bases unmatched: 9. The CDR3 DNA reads TGTGCCAGCAGCTCCCGTGGGACAGGGGATGGAGAGACCCAGTACTTC. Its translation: CASSSRGTGDGETQYF. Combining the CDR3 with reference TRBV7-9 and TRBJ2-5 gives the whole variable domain DTGVSQNPRHKITKRGQNVTFRCDPISEHNRLYWYRQTLGQGPEFLTYFQNEAQLEKSRLLSDRFSAERPKGSFSTLEIQRTEQGDSAMYLCASSSRGTGDGETQYFGPGTRLLVL.

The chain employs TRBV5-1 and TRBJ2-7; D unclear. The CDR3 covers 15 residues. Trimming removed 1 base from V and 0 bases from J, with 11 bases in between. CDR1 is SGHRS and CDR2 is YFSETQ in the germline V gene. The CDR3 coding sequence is TGCGCCAGCAGCTTGAGCCGTACAGACTCCTACGAGCAGTACTTC. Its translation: CASSLSRTDSYEQYF.

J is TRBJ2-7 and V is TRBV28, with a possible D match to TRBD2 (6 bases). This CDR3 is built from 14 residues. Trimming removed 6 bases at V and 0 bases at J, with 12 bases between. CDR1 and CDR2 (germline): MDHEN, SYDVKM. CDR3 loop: CASSPGTGSYEQYF. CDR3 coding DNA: TGTGCCAGCAGCCCCGGGACTGGCTCCTACGAGCAGTACTTC.

The CDR3 loop is CASSGSGVSYGYTF. For the CDR3, the DNA is TGCGCCAGCAGCGGATCAGGGGTGAGCTATGGCTACACCTTC. The chain has TRBV5-1 and TRBJ1-2; TRBD1 is a possible D gene (6 bases). V was shortened by 4 bases and J by 4 bases, with 14 bases between the two germline ends. The CDR3 spans 14 residues. Germline V gives CDR1 SGHRS, CDR2 YFSETQ. The full variable domain, with the rest looked up from reference TRBV5-1 and TRBJ1-2, is KAGVTQTPRYLIKTRGQQVTLSCSPISGHRSVSWYQQTPGQGLQFLFEYFSETQRNKGNFPGRFSGRQFSNSRSEMNVSTLELGDSALYLCASSGSGVSYGYTFGSGTRLTVV.

The CDR3 DNA reads as TGTGCCAGCAGCCAAGTGTTTACTGGCACAGATACGCAGTATTTT. As protein: CASSQVFTGTDTQYF. V is TRBV3-1 (or the pseudogene TRBV3-2) and J is TRBJ2-3; D remains ambiguous. V shed 1 base and J shed 1 base, with 9 bases lying between them. CDR3 length: 15 amino acids. From germline, CDR1 is LGHDT and CDR2 YNNKEL (reference sequence).

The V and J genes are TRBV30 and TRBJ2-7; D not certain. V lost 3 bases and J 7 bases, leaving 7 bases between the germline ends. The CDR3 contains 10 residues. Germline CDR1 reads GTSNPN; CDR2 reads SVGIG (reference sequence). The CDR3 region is CAWSHVEQYF. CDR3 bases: TGTGCCTGGAGCCATGTTGAGCAGTACTTC.